This T cell receptor (beta chain) came from a study of shared clonotypes between healthy human individuals. The overall study: The cohort had two women and three men, ages 18 to 49. Whole-study findings and limits: The researchers took only blood, and tissue repertoires probably look different.

This CDR3 region has 17 residues. V was cut by 2 bases and J by 5 bases, with 18 bases left in between. Germline-derived CDR1 and CDR2 are SGHVS and FQNEAQ. Sequencing was performed with immunoSEQ multiplex PCR; in TCRdb, only in-frame clones are kept and a portion is missing. The table has about 560,000 clones, around 78% seen once. About 83 million PBMCs served as the genomic DNA source for unsorted samples. Remarks on this clone: Its antigen is undetermined.

Sequencing was performed on PBMCs. The sequence came from a woman in her 40s in good health. Some clones in this sample may be carry-over from other donors' samples. The chain recombines TRBV7-8 with TRBJ2-2; D is unresolved. The CDR3 region is CASSLSRQARPTGELFF. CDR3 DNA: TGTGCCAGCAGCTTATCGCGTCAGGCCAGGCCAACCGGGGAGCTGTTTTTT.